This T cell receptor (beta chain) is drawn from a study of blood T cells in healthy people across ages. Next came a second PCR, run for about 6 to 12 cycles, which used a sample-barcoded 5' primer along with a J-beta primer mix. Each CDR3 protein gets one entry after TCRdb re-called the 5' RACE reads with MiXCR. The top ten clones hold around 3% of a sample with about 780,000 distinct CDR3 sequences, 25% to 30% of them seen once. This clonotype was seen only a few times. Separately, the same data were catalogued under a study of T cells of mothers and their children.

The TCR comes from a boy aged 10-17 years in good health. The sample was blood.

The CDR3 DNA reads as TGTGCCAGCAGCCTTCAAGCGGGGAAGTCCTACGAGCAGTACTTC. It yields the protein CASSLQAGKSYEQYF. V and J are TRBV7-3 and TRBJ2-5; 7 nucleotides align to TRBD2. The J call may be mistaken, given a closer DNA end match to TRBJ2-7. Germline V gene lookup returns CDR1 SGHTA and CDR2 FQGTGA. The CDR3 contains 15 residues.